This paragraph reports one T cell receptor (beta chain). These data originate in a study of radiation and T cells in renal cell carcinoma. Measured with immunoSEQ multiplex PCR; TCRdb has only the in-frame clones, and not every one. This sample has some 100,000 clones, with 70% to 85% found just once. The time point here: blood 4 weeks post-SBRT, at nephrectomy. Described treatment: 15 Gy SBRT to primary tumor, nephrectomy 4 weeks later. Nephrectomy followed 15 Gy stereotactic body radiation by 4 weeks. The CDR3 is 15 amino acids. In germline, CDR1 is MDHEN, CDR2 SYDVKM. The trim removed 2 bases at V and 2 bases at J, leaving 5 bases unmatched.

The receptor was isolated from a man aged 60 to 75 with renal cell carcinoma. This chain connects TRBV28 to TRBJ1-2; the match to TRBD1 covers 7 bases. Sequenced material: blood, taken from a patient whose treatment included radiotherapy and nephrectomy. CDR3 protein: CASSLGLTGNYGYTF. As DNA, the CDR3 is TGTGCCAGCAGTTTAGGTCTGACAGGGAACTATGGCTACACCTTC.